These 32 T cell receptor beta chains share one sample of origin, sequenced in a study of blood T cells in healthy people across ages. Using a J-beta primer mix together with a sample-barcoded 5' primer, a second PCR was run for about 7 to 12 cycles. TCRdb analysed the 5' RACE reads with MiXCR anew, one entry per CDR3 protein. The sample carries around 650,000 distinct CDR3 sequences, around 38% recorded once. The sample taken for sequencing was blood. The receptors come from a man older than 75 in good health.

The genes are TRBV5-4 and TRBJ2-5, with TRBD2 matching over 10 bases. The ends lost 4 bases at V and 4 bases at J; junction bases unmatched: 10. The CDR3 extends over 16 amino acids. Germline lookup yields CDR1 SGHNT and CDR2 YYREEE (reference sequence). This CDR3 is CASSPQAGGPGETQYF. The CDR3 nucleotides are TGTGCCAGCAGCCCTCAAGCGGGAGGGCCGGGAGAGACCCAGTACTTC.

The V and J genes are TRBV20-1 and TRBJ1-2; D might be TRBD1 (6 bases). Deletions cut 5 bases from V and 11 bases from J, with 18 bases between. Germline V gene lookup returns CDR1 DFQATT and CDR2 SNEGSKA (reference sequence). CDR3 size: 12 residues. This CDR3 reads CSAEGTTGGYTF. The CDR3 nucleotides are TGCAGTGCTGAAGGGACAACGGGGGGATACACCTTC.

This clonotype was found a few times. V is TRBV7-2 and J is TRBJ1-2; no reliable D call. CDR1 and CDR2 (germline): SGHTA, FQGNSA. The germline V and J ends were trimmed by 5 bases and 0 bases, with 13 bases remaining between them. The CDR3 has 15 residues. Here the CDR3 DNA reads TGTGCCAGCAGCAATACACGGTTAGCTAACTATGGCTACACCTTC. As protein: CASSNTRLANYGYTF.

This clonotype showed up just a few times. The chain couples TRBV7-2 to TRBJ2-4; 10 bases line up with TRBD1. TRBJ2-7 matches the DNA end more closely, so the J call is doubtful. The CDR3 runs 14 residues. The germline V gene has CDR1 SGHTA and CDR2 FQGNSA. The CDR3 DNA reads as TGTGCCAGCAGCATGGGACAGGGGTTCGCCGAGCAGTACTTC. Amino acid sequence: CASSMGQGFAEQYF.

This clonotype was picked up many times. The chain combines TRBV20-1 with TRBJ2-7, with a tentative D call TRBD1 (7 bases). The CDR3 loop spans 14 amino acids. Germline V gene sequence: CDR1 DFQATT, CDR2 SNEGSKA (reference sequence). V was pared by 6 bases and J by 1 base, with 16 bases between. CDR3: CSAPQGGQSYEQYF. CDR3 DNA sequence: TGCAGTGCCCCCCAGGGGGGTCAGTCCTACGAGCAGTACTTC.

The chain employs TRBV28 and TRBJ2-5, with D maybe TRBD2 (6 bases). The CDR3 sequence is 15 residues long. In germline, CDR1 is MDHEN, CDR2 SYDVKM. With 2 bases removed from V and 11 bases from J, the gap between germline ends came to 21 bases. CDR3 coding DNA: TGTGCCAGCAGTTTAAGGCTTGGGGGAACCCGGGAGCAGTACTTC. Its protein product is CASSLRLGGTREQYF.

V usage is TRBV5-1 and J usage is TRBJ1-1; D is unclear. Germline CDR1 reads SGHRS; CDR2 reads YFSETQ. V was shortened by 0 bases and J by 4 bases, with 16 bases between the two germline ends. CDR3 size: 16 residues. The CDR3 is CASSLVRGPGGTEAFF. CDR3 nucleotide sequence: TGCGCCAGCAGCTTGGTAAGAGGGCCCGGCGGCACTGAAGCTTTCTTT.

This clonotype was seen only a few times. This sequence joins TRBV7-9 and TRBJ2-3, with D perhaps being TRBD1 or TRBD2 (7 bases each). Trimming left V 5 bases short and J 3 bases short, with 27 bases between. CDR3 size: 19 residues. The germline CDR1 and CDR2 sequences are SEHNR and FQNEAQ (reference sequence). The CDR3 sequence: CASSPRLRGNGRKTDTQYF. DNA for the CDR3: TGTGCCAGCAGCCCTCGACTCAGGGGGAACGGGAGGAAGACAGATACGCAGTATTTT.

As regards this clonotype: Germline and junction disagree at one end, which may indicate a read error. The chain employs TRBV4-2 and TRBJ2-1, with a tentative D call TRBD1 (6 bases). The CDR3 covers 18 residues. Germline-derived CDR1 and CDR2 are LGHNA and YNFKEQ. For the CDR3, the DNA is TGTGCCACCAGCCAAGCCAAGGTGGGGGCGGTCGCCTACAATGAGCAGTTCTTC. It specifies CATSQAKVGAVAYNEQFF.

This clonotype appeared a few times. The chain links TRBV20-1 to TRBJ2-1; D remains unclear. The end of the DNA aligns better with TRBJ2-7, so the J call may be wrong. Germline V gene lookup returns CDR1 DFQATT and CDR2 SNEGSKA (reference sequence). This CDR3 has 14 residues. CDR3 nucleotide sequence: TGCAGTGCTAGGGACCCGGGCTCCTACAATGAGCAGTACTTC. Amino acid sequence: CSARDPGSYNEQYF.

This clonotype has only a few counts. The chain uses TRBV6-2 or TRBV6-3 and TRBJ1-2; no clear D gene. Germline V CDR1 and CDR2: MNHEY, SVGEGT. The CDR3 totals 13 residues. V lost 4 bases to trimming and J lost 5 bases, with 11 bases between them. CDR3 nucleotides: TGTGCCAGCAGTTCCGGACGGAAATATGGCTACACCTTC. Translated: CASSSGRKYGYTF.

V gene TRBV7-2 combines with J gene TRBJ2-7, with no clear D. The germline V gene encodes CDR1 SGHTA and CDR2 FQGNSA. V gave up 5 bases and J gave up 0 bases, with 11 bases separating them. The CDR3 consists of 14 residues. CDR3 loop: CASSPGRVSYEQYF. The CDR3 region has the DNA TGTGCCAGCAGCCCCGGACGGGTCTCCTACGAGCAGTACTTC.

Comment on this clonotype: A read error may produce the germline difference seen at one junction end. The rearrangement uses TRBV10-3 and TRBJ2-1; 10 bases are a match to TRBD2. Germline CDR1 ENHRY, CDR2 SYGVKD. The CDR3 consists of 16 residues. CDR3 sequence reads: CAVSDPSGRAYNEQFF. The CDR3, as DNA: TGTGCCGTCAGTGACCCGAGCGGGAGGGCCTACAATGAGCAGTTCTTC.

This clonotype was picked up a small number of times. The J gene is TRBJ2-4, the V gene TRBV24-1; 7 bases match TRBD1. The end of the DNA fits TRBJ2-5 better, so the J call may be wrong. CDR1 and CDR2 from the germline V gene are KGHDR and SFDVKD. CDR3 length: 14 amino acids. The CDR3 loop reads CATSDPRGTETQYF. The DNA for the CDR3 is TGTGCCACCAGTGATCCCAGGGGGACGGAGACCCAGTACTTC.

The rearrangement uses TRBV29-1 and TRBJ2-2; D assignment may be TRBD1 or TRBD2 (5 bases each). The ends were cut back, 3 bases at V and 3 bases at J, with 11 bases in the middle. CDR1 is SQVTM, CDR2 ANQGSEA, per germline. The CDR3 contains 14 residues. CDR3 bases: TGCAGCGTTGAGAATCCGGGACACACCGGGGAGCTGTTTTTT. Protein product: CSVENPGHTGELFF.

Note on this clonotype: A read error may produce the germline difference seen at one junction end. The chain has TRBV28 and TRBJ2-3, with D possibly being TRBD1 or TRBD2 (5 bases each). Germline loops: CDR1 MDHEN, CDR2 SYDVKM. The CDR3 is made up of 15 amino acids. In nucleotides, the CDR3 is TGTGCCAGCAGTTTTGCTAGCAGTAGCACAGGTACGCAGTATTTT. Translated: CASSFASSSTGTQYF. The full variable domain, its missing parts supplied by reference TRBV28 and TRBJ2-3, is DVKVTQSSRYLVKRTGEKVFLECVQDMDHENMFWYRQDPGLGLRLIYFSYDVKMKEKGDIPEGYSVSREKKERFSLILESASTNQTSMYLCASSFASSSTGTQYFGPGTRLTVL.

The chain recombines TRBV9 with TRBJ2-3; 8 nucleotides agree with TRBD2. CDR1 is SGDLS, CDR2 YYNGEE, per germline. The V segment lost 3 bases and the J segment 3 bases; nucleotides outside the gene matches: 6. The CDR3 is 15 residues long. CDR3 sequence reads: CASSGSGRRTDTQYF. CDR3 nucleotide sequence: TGTGCCAGCAGCGGGAGCGGGAGAAGGACAGATACGCAGTATTTT.

This chain uses TRBV6-5 with TRBJ2-5, with D maybe TRBD2 (6 bases). V was trimmed by 7 bases and J by 11 bases, leaving 23 bases between them. Germline V lookup: CDR1 MNHEY, CDR2 SVGAGI. This CDR3 has 14 amino acids. CDR3 bases: TGTGCCAGCACCCTAACGACACCGGGGGAGGAGCAGTACTTC. This translates into CASTLTTPGEEQYF.

DNA of the CDR3: TGTGCCAGCAGCTTAGCGCGCCCTGGCGACAATGAGCAGTTCTTC. This sequence encodes CASSLARPGDNEQFF. The rearrangement joins TRBV7-2 to TRBJ2-1, with no clear D. V dropped 0 bases and J dropped 5 bases, with 11 bases sitting between them. Germline assignment: CDR1 SGHTA and CDR2 FQGNSA. The CDR3 consists of 15 residues.

The count of this clonotype is one. For the CDR3, the DNA is TGCAGCGGACAGGGGAGCTCCTACAATGAGCAGTTCTTC. This codes for CSGQGSSYNEQFF. This chain uses TRBV29-1 with TRBJ2-1; 8 bases line up with TRBD1. V was pared by 7 bases and J by 0 bases, with 2 bases of the junction left unmatched. The CDR3 sequence is 13 residues long. In germline, CDR1 is SQVTM, CDR2 ANQGSEA.

The V gene is TRBV7-2, the J gene TRBJ2-7, with 8 bases identical to TRBD2. The CDR3 totals 17 residues. Unmatched junction bases numbered 11, after V lost 1 base and J lost 3 bases. Germline-derived CDR1 and CDR2 are SGHTA and FQGNSA. The CDR3 reads CASSLVSLREGCYEQYF. DNA of the CDR3: TGTGCCAGCAGCTTAGTGTCCCTTCGGGAGGGTTGCTACGAGCAGTACTTC.

This clonotype was seen only once. The rearrangement links TRBV30 to TRBJ2-5; weak D call: TRBD2 (6 bases). CDR1 is GTSNPN and CDR2 is SVGIG in the germline V gene (reference sequence). The CDR3 length is 13 residues. V lost 1 base to trimming and J lost 5 bases, with 11 bases between them. The CDR3 here is CAWSAIGGETQYF. The CDR3 region has the DNA TGTGCCTGGAGTGCAATTGGGGGGGAGACCCAGTACTTC.

The chain is built from TRBV7-2 and TRBJ2-3, with D perhaps given as TRBD1 or TRBD2 (5 bases each). This CDR3 spans 15 amino acids. V gave up 4 bases and J gave up 1 base, with 12 bases separating them. Per the germline V gene, CDR1 is SGHTA and CDR2 is FQGNSA. The CDR3 coding sequence is TGTGCCAGCAGCTCCCGGGACCCTGGCACAGATACGCAGTATTTT. Translated, it gives CASSSRDPGTDTQYF.

The chain is built from TRBV20-1 and TRBJ1-5, with D hard to call. Trimming pared 3 bases from V and 6 bases from J, leaving 6 bases between. The CDR3 covers 11 residues. Per germline, CDR1 DFQATT and CDR2 SNEGSKA (reference sequence). This CDR3 is CSASLGQPQHF. As DNA, the CDR3 is TGCAGTGCTAGTTTGGGTCAGCCCCAGCATTTT.

The rearrangement links TRBV11-2 to TRBJ2-7, with 13 positions matching TRBD2. V lost 5 bases, J lost 7 bases, and 11 bases stayed unmatched. CDR3 length: 16 residues. Germline CDR1 SGHAT, CDR2 FQNNGV. The DNA of the CDR3 is TGTGCCAGCAGCCGTTGGGGACTAGCGGGGACTAATGAGCAGTACTTC. It encodes CASSRWGLAGTNEQYF.

In its sample, this clonotype was seen a few times. The chain's CDR3 is CASSLYSGASYNEQFF. For the CDR3, the DNA is TGTGCCAGCAGTTTATATTCTGGGGCGTCCTACAATGAGCAGTTCTTC. This rearrangement joins TRBV12-3 or TRBV12-4 to TRBJ2-1; possible D gene TRBD1, 5 bases. V was clipped by 2 bases and J by 1 base, with 12 bases between them. The CDR3 totals 16 residues.

The genes are TRBV5-1 and TRBJ2-1; 7 nucleotides align to TRBD2. Losses at the gene ends were 0 bases for V and 0 bases for J; bases not matched to a gene: 6. The germline CDR1 and CDR2 sequences are SGHRS and YFSETQ. The CDR3 covers 17 residues. As DNA, the CDR3 is TGCGCCAGCAGCTTGGCGGCTAGCGGTATCTCCTACAATGAGCAGTTCTTC. This gives the protein CASSLAASGISYNEQFF.

V and J are TRBV27 and TRBJ2-2, with TRBD2 matching 8 bases. CDR1 and CDR2 (germline): MNHEY, SMNVEV (reference sequence). The CDR3 sequence is 14 residues long. V shed 6 bases, J shed 7 bases, and the junction held 7 bases outside the gene matches. The DNA for the CDR3 is TGTGCCAGCAGCTCGGGACTAGGCGGCGGGGAGCTGTTTTTT. This encodes CASSSGLGGGELFF.

J is TRBJ2-4 and V is TRBV29-1; D is uncertain. This CDR3 is 13 amino acids long. Trimming pared 4 bases from V and 13 bases from J, leaving 20 bases between. The germline gives CDR1 SQVTM, CDR2 ANQGSEA. The CDR3 sequence: CSVVYSSSRKQYF. CDR3 nucleotides: TGCAGCGTTGTGTACAGCTCTTCGAGGAAGCAGTACTTC.

In DNA, the CDR3 is TGTGCCAGCAGCCAAAGACTTTCCCCGGACAATGAGCAGTTCTTC. The encoded protein is CASSQRLSPDNEQFF. The V gene is TRBV11-2, the J gene TRBJ2-1; D gene unclear. Germline V CDR1 and CDR2: SGHAT, FQNNGV. V was clipped by 5 bases and J by 5 bases, with 16 bases between them. CDR3 length equals 15 residues.

The chain carries TRBV3-1 and TRBJ2-5, with TRBD2 matching 15 bases. The CDR3 consists of 17 residues. J was trimmed by 5 bases and V by 1 base; bases with no gene match: 5. Germline V gives CDR1 LGHDT, CDR2 YNNKEL (reference sequence). CDR3: CASSQVRTSGRDETQYF. DNA for the CDR3: TGTGCCAGCAGCCAAGTACGGACTAGCGGGAGGGATGAGACCCAGTACTTC.

This clonotype was observed a few times. The chain carries TRBV20-1 and TRBJ2-7; tentative D call: TRBD2 (5 bases). Trimming stripped 6 bases from V and 4 bases from J, with 28 bases between. CDR3 length: 17 amino acids. Germline CDR1 and CDR2: DFQATT and SNEGSKA (reference sequence). CDR3 region: CSAIPRLEVIPLYEQYF. The CDR3 DNA reads TGCAGTGCAATTCCCCGCCTGGAGGTAATTCCCTTATACGAGCAGTACTTC.